This T cell receptor (beta chain) was found in a study of low-dose radiotherapy and immunotherapy resistance in tumors. Study details: Members of Cohort 1 were treated with 0.5 Gy per fraction every 2 weeks. The prescribed total PTV dose was 6.5 Gy. Every two weeks, one day ahead of radiation and immunotherapy, cyclophosphamide 200 mg/m2 was given (intravenously).

The germline V and J ends were trimmed by 3 bases and 4 bases, with 10 bases remaining between them. The CDR3 runs 13 residues. The germline V gene encodes CDR1 MDHEN and CDR2 SYDVKM. Time point defined: before trial treatment. Alpha and beta chains were covered, as first-strand cDNA relied on TRAV- and TRBV-specific primers. The authors amplified TCRs for 20 to 25 PCR cycles with a constant-region primer and a V-primer adapter. TCRdb re-called the reads with MiXCR, one entry per CDR3 protein. The data contain 80,000 to 95,000 distinct CDR3 sequences, just under 9.5% of them singletons. Remarks on this clonotype: The CDR3 does not close with the conserved phenylalanine or tryptophan, likely indicating a read error.

This sequence was found in a male donor with prostate cancer. J is TRBJ2-7 and V is TRBV28; D is ambiguous. Material: PBMCs, obtained before treatment. CDR3 DNA sequence: TGTGCCAGCAGTTTGACTGACGGGTACGAGCAGTACTGC. Its protein is CASSLTDGYEQYC.